The 8 T cell receptor beta chains given below trace back to one sample, sequenced in a study of response to subunit inactivated influenza vaccine (dated by TCRdb to 2016 to 2019). Preparation of the library involved RT-PCR. Data came from an Illumina HiSeq 2500. In-frame beta chains were kept once TCRdb had trimmed the public reads at Q25 with fastp and called clones with MiXCR. Each record represents a unique CDR3 protein, reported with the most common genes and DNA among its rows. The sample table holds some 180,000 distinct CDR3 sequences, of which around 9.2% were seen once. 11% of the sample comes from the top ten. Material: non-naive T cells sorted from PBMCs, obtained on the day of vaccination. This sample's cell subset or site label indicates: memory T cell fraction. The receptors were gathered from a man aged 50 to 60 who received an inactivated influenza vaccine. Donor details come from another sample of the same person, matched by shared clones.

The chain links TRBV5-1 to TRBJ2-1, with 10 bases identical to TRBD2. CDR1 is SGHRS, CDR2 YFSETQ, per germline. This CDR3 has 16 amino acids. J was trimmed by 8 bases and V by 3 bases; bases with no gene match: 11. The CDR3 loop reads CASSYFSGRKEDEQFF. For the CDR3, the DNA is TGCGCCAGCAGCTACTTTAGCGGGAGGAAGGAGGATGAGCAGTTCTTC.

J is TRBJ2-2 and V is TRBV11-1, with a possible D match to TRBD2 (6 bases). The V gene lost 8 bases and the J gene lost 7 bases, with 17 bases spanning the gap. The CDR3 sequence is 14 residues long. Germline-derived CDR1 and CDR2 are SGHAT and FQDESV (reference sequence). CDR3 coding DNA: TGTGCCAGCTCCAGGGAGCGGAGGGGCGGGGAGCTGTTTTTT. Translating gives CASSRERRGGELFF. Full variable domain (remainder filled in from reference TRBV11-1 and TRBJ2-2): EAEVAQSPRYKITEKSQAVAFWCDPISGHATLYWYRQILGQGPELLVQFQDESVVDDSQLPKDRFSAERLKGVDSTLKIQPAELGDSAMYLCASSRERRGGELFFGEGSRLTVL.

This clonotype was detected only a few times. This chain links TRBV25-1 with TRBJ1-1, with 8 bases aligning to TRBD1. Germline V gene sequence: CDR1 MGHDK, CDR2 SYGVNS. This CDR3 is built from 12 residues. Losses at the gene ends were 6 bases for V and 5 bases for J; bases not matched to a gene: 2. The chain's CDR3 is CASSWTGTEAFF. CDR3 in DNA: TGTGCCAGCAGCTGGACAGGGACTGAAGCTTTCTTT.

Points on this clonotype: This may come from a read error, since a much larger clone is one base off. The chain uses TRBV28 and TRBJ1-2, with D perhaps TRBD1 (5 bases). Germline-derived CDR1 and CDR2 are MDHEN and SYDVKM. The length of the CDR3 is 14 residues. Trimming shortened V by 2 bases and J by 7 bases, and 14 bases separated the two germline ends. CDR3 sequence: CASSLHPGRFGYTF. The CDR3 DNA is TGTGCCAGCAGTTTACATCCAGGGCGGTTTGGCTACACCTTC.

This clonotype showed up just a few times. CDR3 residues: CASSDYRANTGELFF. As DNA, the CDR3 is TGTGCCAGCAGTGATTACAGGGCTAACACCGGGGAGCTGTTTTTT. The chain is built from TRBV2 and TRBJ2-2, with D tentatively TRBD1 (6 bases). V lost 3 bases, J lost 2 bases, and 10 bases lay in between. Germline values: CDR1 SNHLY, CDR2 FYNNEI. The length of the CDR3 is 15 residues.

V usage is TRBV2 and J usage is TRBJ2-5, with D perhaps matching TRBD1 or TRBD2 (5 bases each). V was shortened by 3 bases and J by 3 bases, with 8 bases between the two germline ends. The CDR3 extends over 13 amino acids. Germline CDR1 reads SNHLY; CDR2 reads FYNNEI. The CDR3 coding sequence is TGTGCCAGCAGTGAGGGGACGGAAGAGACCCAGTACTTC. Translating gives CASSEGTEETQYF.

The chain employs TRBV20-1 and TRBJ2-5; 10 positions match TRBD2. The trim removed 0 bases at V and 1 base at J, leaving 5 bases unmatched. This CDR3 has 16 residues. Germline CDR1 is DFQATT and CDR2 is SNEGSKA (reference sequence). The DNA of the CDR3 is TGCAGTGCTAGAGATGACAGCGGGGGGGGCCAAGAGACCCAGTACTTC. Its translation is CSARDDSGGGQETQYF.

This clonotype was seen repeatedly, ten times or more. This chain joins TRBV4-2 and TRBJ2-4, with 8 bases aligning to TRBD1. In germline, CDR1 is LGHNA, CDR2 YNFKEQ. The CDR3 consists of 17 residues. Trimming at V came to 3 bases and at J to 0 bases, leaving 7 bases not matched to a gene. CDR3 amino acids: CASSQGWTGLAKNIQYF. CDR3 nucleotide sequence: TGTGCCAGCAGCCAGGGTTGGACAGGGTTAGCCAAAAACATTCAGTACTTC.